The 21 T cell receptor beta chains presented below share a single source sample, sequenced in a study of blood T cell repertoires in COVID-19. Repertoires were generated with immunoSEQ multiplex PCR, while TCRdb's copy carries only in-frame clones and drops some. There are about 200,000 clones in the sample; around nine tenths occur only once, and around 2.7% lies in the top ten. Input material: peripheral blood. These TCRs come from a man aged 60 to 75 with acute or convalescent COVID-19.

The chain joins TRBV4-3 to TRBJ2-4; 7 bases are a match to TRBD1. The CDR3 runs 13 residues. CDR1 is LGHNA, CDR2 YSLEER, per germline. J was trimmed by 6 bases and V by 3 bases; bases with no gene match: 2. In DNA, the CDR3 is TGCGCCAGCAGCCAGGGACAGAGAAACATTCAGTACTTC. This sequence encodes CASSQGQRNIQYF.

The rearrangement joins TRBV5-1 to TRBJ2-3; 11 nucleotides agree with TRBD2. This CDR3 spans 14 amino acids. Germline V gives CDR1 SGHRS, CDR2 YFSETQ. Trimming took 8 bases from V and 4 from J; bases not matched to a gene: 6. The CDR3 nucleotides are TGCGCCAGTTTTCTAGCGGGGGGCGCAGATACGCAGTATTTT. This gives the protein CASFLAGGADTQYF.

The chain employs TRBV7-8 and TRBJ1-2, with TRBD1 matching 8 bases. J gave up 0 bases and V 5 bases, and 11 bases lay outside the gene matches. The CDR3 sequence is 17 residues long. The V gene's germline CDR1 is SGHVS and CDR2 FQNEAQ. For the CDR3, the DNA is TGTGCCAGCAGCCCTTTCGGACAGGGAATCTCTAACTATGGCTACACCTTC. Amino acid sequence: CASSPFGQGISNYGYTF.

The chain has TRBV9 and TRBJ2-1, with 11 bases matching TRBD1. The CDR3 runs 15 residues. Losses at the gene ends were 3 bases for V and 4 bases for J; bases not matched to a gene: 3. Germline CDR1 is SGDLS and CDR2 is YYNGEE. CDR3 amino acids: CASSGGTGGYNEQFF. DNA for the CDR3: TGTGCCAGCAGCGGGGGGACAGGGGGTTACAATGAGCAGTTCTTC.

The chain combines TRBV6-2 or TRBV6-3 with TRBJ2-7, with 9 bases lining up with TRBD2. The CDR3 has 16 amino acids. V shed 5 bases and J 0 bases; nucleotides not matched to a gene: 8. Germline V gene lookup returns CDR1 MNHEY and CDR2 SVGEGT. DNA of the CDR3: TGTGCCAGCAGTATAGCGGGGGCCACTAGCTCCTACGAGCAGTACTTC. Protein: CASSIAGATSSYEQYF.

This clone occurred once. The sample holds other DNA sequences that translate to the same CDR3. This chain links TRBV18 with TRBJ1-1, with D perhaps TRBD1 (5 bases). Trimming stripped 3 bases from V and 0 bases from J, with 11 bases between. The germline CDR1 and CDR2 sequences are KGHSH and LQKENI. The CDR3 is 15 amino acids. The chain's CDR3 is CASSPAGGVNTEAFF. The CDR3 bases are TGTGCCAGCTCACCCGCCGGGGGGGTGAACACTGAAGCTTTCTTT.

The J gene is TRBJ1-1, the V gene TRBV5-6; maybe TRBD1 (5 bases). Trimming left V 4 bases short and J 0 bases short, with 22 bases between. The CDR3 has 18 residues. CDR1 and CDR2 (germline): SGHDT, YYEEEE. The CDR3 protein is CASSPQAGGNPMNTEAFF. The DNA for the CDR3 is TGTGCCAGCAGCCCACAGGCCGGGGGAAACCCCATGAACACTGAAGCTTTCTTT.

This clone was recorded many times. V is TRBV11-3 and J is TRBJ1-1; no firm D call. CDR1 SGHNT and CDR2 YENEEA come from the germline V gene. This CDR3 is 12 amino acids long. V shed 2 bases and J shed 3 bases, with 4 bases lying between them. DNA for the CDR3: TGTGCCAGCAGCTTACAGGACACTGAAGCTTTCTTT. This translates into CASSLQDTEAFF.

The V and J genes are TRBV6-5 and TRBJ1-2, with D maybe TRBD1 (5 bases). Germline values: CDR1 MNHEY, CDR2 SVGAGI. V shed 11 bases and J shed 10 bases, with 20 bases lying between them. CDR3 length: 12 residues. The CDR3 coding sequence is TGTGCCCACCGGGACTCATCTCCCTTCTACACCTTC. It yields the protein CAHRDSSPFYTF.

This clone was seen just once. CDR3 DNA sequence: TGCGCCAGCAGCTCCGACGACAGGCTAGAAGGTGAAGCTTTCTTT. Its translation: CASSSDDRLEGEAFF. J is TRBJ1-1 and V is TRBV5-1; D perhaps matches TRBD1 (6 bases). V gave up 3 bases and J gave up 7 bases, with 19 bases separating them. The CDR3 is 15 amino acids. Germline assignment: CDR1 SGHRS and CDR2 YFSETQ.

This clone has only one observation. The chain joins TRBV10-1 to TRBJ1-6; no firm D call. The length of the CDR3 is 21 residues. Germline values: CDR1 WNHNN, CDR2 SYGVQD (reference sequence). V was trimmed by 4 bases and J by 0 bases, leaving 25 bases between them. DNA for the CDR3: TGCGCCAGCAGTGTTAATCCGGCAGCCCCCACAACTAGCTCCTATAATTCACCCCTCCACTTT. Translation gives CASSVNPAAPTTSSYNSPLHF.

V usage is TRBV6-2 or TRBV6-3 and J usage is TRBJ2-3; 9 positions match TRBD2. The germline CDR1 and CDR2 sequences are MNHEY and SVGEGT. There are 18 residues in the CDR3. V lost 0 bases, J lost 1 base, and 8 bases stayed unmatched. For the CDR3, the DNA is TGTGCCAGCAGTTACTCGATTCCTAGCGGGGACCGCACAGATACGCAGTATTTT. Protein product: CASSYSIPSGDRTDTQYF.

The V gene is TRBV3-1 (or the pseudogene TRBV3-2), the J gene TRBJ2-3, with TRBD1 identical over 11 bases. Losses at the gene ends were 3 bases for V and 5 bases for J; bases not matched to a gene: 4. This CDR3 spans 15 amino acids. Germline CDR1 reads LGHDT; CDR2 reads YNNKEL (reference sequence). The CDR3 DNA sequence: TGTGCCAGCAGCCATACCGGGACAGGGGGAGATACGCAGTATTTT. Its protein is CASSHTGTGGDTQYF.

This rearrangement joins TRBV11-3 to TRBJ1-1; 10 bases map to TRBD1. The CDR3 contains 18 residues. V lost 5 bases and J lost 1; bases outside the gene matches: 13. CDR1 and CDR2 from the germline V gene are SGHNT and YENEEA. CDR3 sequence reads: CASSLRSPGQGSNTEAFF. DNA for the CDR3: TGTGCCAGCAGCCTAAGAAGCCCGGGACAGGGGTCGAACACTGAAGCTTTCTTT. The whole variable domain, filled in from reference TRBV11-3 and TRBJ1-1, reads EAGVVQSPRYKIIEKKQPVAFWCNPISGHNTLYWYLQNLGQGPELLIRYENEEAVDDSQLPKDRFSAERLKGVDSTLKIQPAELGDSAVYLCASSLRSPGQGSNTEAFFGQGTRLTVV.

The count of this clone is one. This sequence joins TRBV11-2 and TRBJ2-1, with D perhaps TRBD2 (7 bases). Germline loops: CDR1 SGHAT, CDR2 FQNNGV. The CDR3 sequence is 16 residues long. Trimming cost V 5 bases and J 7 bases, with 21 bases left between them. The CDR3 nucleotides are TGTGCCAGCAGCGCCGGGGACGGGGGGCGGATGAATGAGCAGTTCTTC. Its protein is CASSAGDGGRMNEQFF.

The gene calls are TRBV2 and TRBJ1-6, with TRBD1 matching 7 bases. The germline gives CDR1 SNHLY, CDR2 FYNNEI. V trimming: 8 bases; J trimming: 7 bases; junction bases outside the gene matches: 11. This CDR3 is built from 15 residues. CDR3 in amino acids: CASAQTGMKNSPLHF. CDR3 coding DNA: TGTGCCAGCGCACAGACAGGGATGAAGAATTCACCCCTCCACTTT.

The CDR3 reads CASTPGHESYEQYF. The CDR3 bases are TGTGCCTCTACCCCGGGACACGAATCCTACGAGCAGTACTTC. The chain carries TRBV3-1 (or the pseudogene TRBV3-2) and TRBJ2-7, with D possibly being TRBD1 (6 bases). Germline-derived CDR1 and CDR2 are LGHDT and YNNKEL (reference sequence). Trimming removed 11 bases at V and 1 base at J, with 18 bases between. The length of the CDR3 is 14 residues.

The chain uses TRBV11-3 and TRBJ2-3, with D possibly matching TRBD1 (5 bases). Trimming removed 2 bases at V and 5 bases at J, with 5 bases between. Germline V gene sequence: CDR1 SGHNT, CDR2 YENEEA. The CDR3 runs 12 residues. The CDR3 reads CASSLQGDTQYF. The CDR3 DNA reads as TGTGCCAGCAGCTTACAGGGAGATACGCAGTATTTT. The full variable domain, in which reference TRBV11-3 and TRBJ2-3 provide the parts outside the CDR3, is EAGVVQSPRYKIIEKKQPVAFWCNPISGHNTLYWYLQNLGQGPELLIRYENEEAVDDSQLPKDRFSAERLKGVDSTLKIQPAELGDSAVYLCASSLQGDTQYFGPGTRLTVL.

This sequence joins TRBV28 and TRBJ1-1; D perhaps matches TRBD1 (6 bases). In germline, CDR1 is MDHEN, CDR2 SYDVKM. The germline V and J ends were trimmed by 4 bases and 1 base, with 13 bases remaining between them. The CDR3 is 15 residues long. This CDR3 reads CASSSPQGPNTEAFF. The CDR3 region has the DNA TGTGCCAGCAGTTCACCACAGGGCCCGAACACTGAAGCTTTCTTT.

The chain employs TRBV6-5 and TRBJ2-7; 8 bases match TRBD2. CDR3 length equals 15 residues. CDR1 and CDR2 (germline): MNHEY, SVGAGI. V was pared by 6 bases and J by 2 bases, with 9 bases of the junction left unmatched. The CDR3 DNA sequence: TGTGCCAGCAGGGTACTAGCGGTCGCCCCCTACGAGCAGTACTTC. As protein: CASRVLAVAPYEQYF.

This rearrangement joins TRBV29-1 to TRBJ2-5; D unclear. Germline V lookup: CDR1 SQVTM, CDR2 ANQGSEA. V was cut by 4 bases and J by 5 bases, with 5 bases left in between. The CDR3 runs to 10 residues. The CDR3 loop is CSVVRETQYF. The CDR3, as DNA: TGCAGCGTTGTTCGGGAGACCCAGTACTTC.